The 8 T cell receptor beta chains below all came from one sample that was sequenced in a study of post-analysis software for immune sequencing data. Incorporated into the TCR beta cDNA libraries were unique molecular identifiers, which served to reduce PCR and sequencing biases. In TCRdb, the PCR reads were re-called with MiXCR into one record per CDR3 protein. The sample consists of some 240,000 distinct CDR3 sequences, less than 40% of them appearing once. Whole-study results and caveats: When patients were compared with controls, about five TRBV segments were more frequent, TRBV5-6, TRBV5-1 and TRBV20-1 among them.

The antigens of these receptors remain unknown. Sequences were obtained from blood. All receptors come from a girl aged 5 to 17 with multiple sclerosis.

On this clonotype: A much larger clone differs by one base, so this may be a read error. The chain uses TRBV20-1 and TRBJ2-1, with D maybe TRBD1 (6 bases). Matching the DNA end better, TRBJ2-7 makes the J call doubtful. The CDR3 is 13 residues long. Germline CDR1 DFQATT, CDR2 SNEGSKA (reference sequence). CDR3 loop: CSALGQYYNEQYF. The CDR3 DNA sequence: TGCAGTGCCCTAGGACAGTACTACAATGAGCAGTACTTC.

Many counts were recorded for this clonotype. The chain employs TRBV12-3 or TRBV12-4 and TRBJ2-5, with D possibly TRBD2 on 5 matching bases. V gave up 4 bases and J gave up 5 bases, with 5 bases separating them. The CDR3 runs 11 residues. This CDR3 is CASSWRETQYF. CDR3 DNA sequence: TGTGCCAGCAGTTGGAGGGAGACCCAGTACTTC.

This clonotype was seen ten or more times. The V gene is TRBV4-1, the J gene TRBJ2-5, with 8 bases aligning to TRBD2. Germline trimming cut 4 bases from V and 3 bases from J; bases unmatched to any gene: 4. There are 14 residues in the CDR3. Germline V CDR1 and CDR2: MGHRA, YSYEKL. CDR3 in DNA: TGCGCCAGCAGCCTCGGGGGGGCGGAAGAGACCCAGTACTTC. Protein product: CASSLGGAEETQYF.

Only a few counts were recorded for this clonotype. This may come from a read error, since a much larger clone is one base off. The chain has TRBV29-1 and TRBJ2-1; TRBD2 matches 14 bases. V shed 6 bases and J 6 bases; nucleotides not matched to a gene: 4. Germline V gene sequence: CDR1 SQVTM, CDR2 ANQGSEA. The CDR3 extends over 14 amino acids. The CDR3 sequence is CSVFGLAGGNEQFF. DNA of the CDR3: TGCAGCGTCTTTGGACTAGCGGGGGGCAATGAGCAGTTCTTC.

Regarding this clonotype: A read error is possible here, since a much larger clone lies one base away. The chain uses TRBV12-3 or TRBV12-4 and TRBJ2-7, with 8 bases lining up with TRBD1. CDR3 length: 16 residues. CDR3 sequence (DNA): TGTGCCAGCAGTTTAGAGACAGGGGAAAAAACCTACGGGCAGTACTTC. Protein product: CASSLETGEKTYGQYF.

This clonotype turned up a few times. This chain connects TRBV9 to TRBJ1-2; TRBD1 is a possible D gene (5 bases). This CDR3 is 14 amino acids long. Germline V gene data show CDR1 as SGDLS and CDR2 as YYNGEE. The V end lost 1 base, the J end lost 8 bases, and 15 bases lay between the germline ends. CDR3 region: CASSVMERGLGYTF. CDR3 DNA: TGTGCCAGCAGCGTAATGGAGCGGGGCCTGGGCTACACCTTC.

Comment on this clonotype: This clone may be a read error of a much larger clone one base away. The chain's CDR3 is CASRPRTGDGQPQHF. The CDR3 nucleotides are TGTGCCAGCAGACCCAGGACAGGGGACGGTCAGCCCCAGCATTTT. The V and J genes are TRBV7-9 and TRBJ1-5; 9 positions match TRBD1. With 6 bases clipped from V and 6 bases from J, the junction kept 9 bases outside the gene matches. Germline assignment: CDR1 SEHNR and CDR2 FQNEAQ (reference sequence). The CDR3 is 15 amino acids.

In its sample, this clonotype was seen many times. The CDR3 nucleotides read TGTGCCAGCAGTCGGGACTTCAGGGGAGAGACCCAGTACTTC. Translating gives CASSRDFRGETQYF. V gene TRBV7-9 combines with J gene TRBJ2-5, with D tentatively TRBD1 or TRBD2 (6 bases each). Germline CDR1 and CDR2: SEHNR and FQNEAQ (reference sequence). V dropped 6 bases and J dropped 4 bases, with 15 bases sitting between them. This CDR3 region has 14 residues.